The present TCR beta chain was sequenced within a study of PD-L1 blockade in urothelial cancer. Study details: Blood analysis was done at 3 weeks (second dose) and 6 weeks after treatment began.

V shed 3 bases, J shed 2 bases, and the junction held 6 bases outside the gene matches. The CDR3 runs 15 residues. In germline, CDR1 is ENHRY, CDR2 SYGVKD. This clone was seen just once. Using immunoSEQ multiplex PCR, the repertoire was profiled, and TCRdb retains in-frame clones only, with some absent. Among around 63,000 clones listed, about 81% were seen once. The time point denotes: pretreatment peripheral blood. The gene calls are TRBV10-3 and TRBJ1-1; TRBD1 matches at 7 bases. The clonotype originates from an older man with urothelial cancer. This specimen consisted of PBMCs, obtained around atezolizumab (anti-PD-L1) treatment. The DNA of the CDR3 is TGTGCCATCAGTGATCCCGGGACAGTAAACACTGAAGCTTTCTTT. Translation gives CAISDPGTVNTEAFF.